These T cell receptor beta chains were read from a single sample in a study of chemoradiotherapy in HPV16-positive cancers. Some clones are missing from TCRdb's copy, which holds only in-frame ones; the method was immunoSEQ multiplex PCR. The profile shows about 30,000 clones, more than 80% of them singletons. The sequences come from blood, collected from a patient who underwent chemoradiotherapy. The receptors were sampled from a human donor with HPV-associated anogenital cancer. The CDR3 runs from the conserved cysteine through the conserved F or W. Fields, in order: CDR3 protein, CDR3 DNA, J gene, D gene, V gene, clone size. The D gene is left open where the match is weak. Clone size is not always given. Where it is, it says once, few, many or a class for expanded clones.

CASSFLGPGRGYTDTQYF,TGTGCCAGCAGCTTTCTGGGGCCGGGTCGGGGGTACACAGATACGCAGTATTTT,TRBJ2-3,-,TRBV11-1,-
CASSSQVLETQYF,TGTGCCAGCAGCTCTCAGGTTTTGGAGACCCAGTACTTC,TRBJ2-5,-,TRBV7-8,-
CASSWGSNNEQFF,TGCGCCAGCAGTTGGGGGTCCAACAATGAGCAGTTCTTC,TRBJ2-1,-,TRBV5-1,-
CASSGGQGYTGELFF,TGTGCCAGTAGTGGGGGACAGGGGTACACCGGGGAGCTGTTTTTT,TRBJ2-2,TRBD1,TRBV19,-
CASSKVRDRVSNTEAFF,TGTGCCAGTTCGAAAGTCCGGGACAGGGTATCTAACACTGAAGCTTTCTTT,TRBJ1-1,TRBD1,TRBV19,once
CASSSRGPQNTEAFF,TGTGCCAGTAGTAGCAGGGGGCCCCAGAACACTGAAGCTTTCTTT,TRBJ1-1,TRBD1,TRBV19,-
CASSVVGQGLYNEQFF,TGTGCCAGCAGCGTAGTGGGACAGGGACTCTACAATGAGCAGTTCTTC,TRBJ2-1,TRBD1,TRBV9,-
CASSKGSGTGVTDTQYF,TGTGCCAGCAGCAAAGGGTCGGGGACAGGGGTCACAGATACGCAGTATTTT,TRBJ2-3,TRBD1,TRBV7-9,few
CAWVGGTGVNGYTF,TGTGCCTGGGTGGGAGGGACAGGGGTAAATGGCTACACCTTC,TRBJ1-2,TRBD1,TRBV30,-
CASSLDGNYGYTF,TGCGCCAGCAGCTTGGACGGAAACTATGGCTACACCTTC,TRBJ1-2,-,TRBV5-1,-
CASSVGWGGYSPLHF,TGTGCCAGCAGCGTAGGATGGGGGGGATACTCACCCCTCCACTTT,TRBJ1-6,-,TRBV9,-
CASSHEALPAGELFF,TGCGCCAGCAGCCATGAGGCACTTCCCGCCGGGGAGCTGTTTTTT,TRBJ2-2,-,TRBV4-1,-
CASSSQGESYNEQFF,TGTGCCAGCAGCTCACAGGGGGAGAGCTACAATGAGCAGTTCTTC,TRBJ2-1,TRBD1,TRBV5-5,-
CAWSVLFEAFF,TGTGCCTGGAGTGTACTGTTTGAAGCTTTCTTT,TRBJ1-1,-,TRBV30,few
CASSPPSVNTEAFF,TGTGCCAGCTCACCACCGTCGGTGAACACTGAAGCTTTCTTT,TRBJ1-1,-,TRBV18,-
CAISDQGQGGTIYF,TGTGCCATCAGTGACCAAGGGCAGGGGGGCACCATATATTTT,TRBJ1-3,TRBD1,TRBV10-3,-
CASSRDFYEQYF,TGTGCCAGCAGCAGGGACTTCTACGAGCAGTACTTC,TRBJ2-7,-,TRBV5-6,-
CASSPRTGGSTDTQYF,TGCGCCAGCAGCCCGCGGACAGGGGGTTCCACAGATACGCAGTATTTT,TRBJ2-3,TRBD1,TRBV5-1,-
CASSQGLGVTEAFF,TGTGCCAGCAGCCAAGGGCTGGGAGTCACTGAAGCTTTCTTT,TRBJ1-1,-,TRBV4-2,-
CASREGQIYGYTF,TGTGCCAGCCGAGAGGGACAGATATATGGCTACACCTTC,TRBJ1-2,TRBD1,TRBV18,-
CASSLARGVDADTQYF,TGCGCCAGCAGCTTGGCGCGGGGGGTCGACGCAGATACGCAGTATTTT,TRBJ2-3,TRBD2,TRBV5-1,-
CASSTEGLLYGYTF,TGTGCCAGTAGTACGGAGGGGCTCCTCTATGGCTACACCTTC,TRBJ1-2,-,TRBV19,-
CASSPPDRDNGYTF,TGTGCCAGCAGTCCCCCGGACAGGGATAATGGCTACACCTTC,TRBJ1-2,TRBD1,TRBV9,-
CASSHRAQETQYF,TGTGCCAGCAGCCACAGAGCCCAAGAGACCCAGTACTTC,TRBJ2-5,-,TRBV27,-
CASSLSGGDDSGYTF,TGTGCCAGCAGCCTAAGTGGGGGCGATGATAGTGGCTACACCTTC,TRBJ1-2,-,TRBV7-9,few
CASSQVGRVDSPLHF,TGCGCCAGCAGCCAGGTCGGCAGGGTCGATTCACCCCTCCACTTT,TRBJ1-6,-,TRBV4-1,few